These T cell receptor beta chains were read from a single sample in a study of blood T cell repertoires in COVID-19. Measured with immunoSEQ multiplex PCR; TCRdb has only the in-frame clones, and not every one. The table records just under 300,000 clones, approximately 86% of them present only once. Sequenced: peripheral blood. The receptors here all came from a man aged 70 or older with acute or convalescent COVID-19. CDR3s leave out the opening cysteine and the closing phenylalanine or tryptophan. Some rows mark clone size as missing; the rest say once, few, many or name a class of expanded clone.

j_call,v_call,clone_size,cdr3_aa
TRBJ1-5,TRBV29-1,-,SVTWGQPNQPQH
TRBJ2-5,TRBV5-1,-,ASSLGQAKETQY
TRBJ2-3,TRBV5-5,-,ASSLGQGVTDTQY
TRBJ1-4,TRBV14,-,ASSRGLSNEKLF
TRBJ2-1,TRBV7-2,-,ASSPARMSYNEQF
TRBJ2-5,TRBV27,-,ASSLGGTGSGTQY
TRBJ1-2,TRBV3-1/TRBV3-2,once,ASSHLGTESPYGYT
TRBJ2-1,TRBV20-1,-,SARLENEQF
TRBJ2-7,TRBV5-6,-,ASSFRVTGGRTYEQY
TRBJ2-7,TRBV5-1,-,ASSLSGGTYYEQY
TRBJ1-2,TRBV5-4,-,ASSFRDRDYGYT
TRBJ2-7,TRBV7-2,-,ASSDTGGFSYEQY
TRBJ1-3,TRBV11-2,-,ASREQDLFPGNTIY
TRBJ1-2,TRBV6-5,-,ASTPDFLRGYT
TRBJ1-5,TRBV15,-,ATSRGTDNQPQH
TRBJ2-2,TRBV6-2/TRBV6-3,once,ASSPRRVLNTGELF
TRBJ2-3,TRBV6-1,-,ASSDLRKDTQY
TRBJ2-1,TRBV28,-,ASSRTGPSVF
TRBJ2-7,TRBV19,-,ASKDGAGGSYEQY
TRBJ1-2,TRBV12-3/TRBV12-4,-,ASSTTGVGYT
TRBJ2-5,TRBV9,few,ASSVEGGDYQETQY
TRBJ2-6,TRBV5-1,-,ASSLTGGSGANVLT
TRBJ2-1,TRBV29-1,-,SVEDPSVYNEQF
TRBJ2-2,TRBV9,-,ASSVRSGPNTGELF
TRBJ2-1,TRBV24-1,-,ATSDPLGTGTYNEQF
TRBJ1-1,TRBV5-8,once,ASSLQMNTEAF
TRBJ2-3,TRBV5-1,-,ASSLMRGSTDTQY
TRBJ2-7,TRBV28,few,ASSLFPYEQY
TRBJ1-6,TRBV21-1,-,ASSKEKTWAGSPLH
TRBJ1-4,TRBV7-9,-,ASSSTGTTNEKLF
TRBJ2-4,TRBV4-1,-,ASSQAGLGKNIQY
TRBJ1-2,TRBV7-2,once,ASSPRQGTGGDGYT
TRBJ1-5,TRBV9,-,ASSPMGGSNQPQH
TRBJ1-5,TRBV2,-,ASRWDRNSNQPQH
TRBJ2-2,TRBV3-1/TRBV3-2,-,ASSSYWSGVGAGELF
TRBJ1-1,TRBV11-2,-,ASSLVPVGGGSNTEAF
TRBJ1-5,TRBV6-6,once,ASSHTGQVPNQPQH
TRBJ1-1,TRBV29-1,few,SVTGGEGTEAF
TRBJ1-6,TRBV28,-,ASSLEDYNSPLH
TRBJ1-5,TRBV4-2,-,ASSQAPQGQGRNQPQH
TRBJ1-1,TRBV11-3,-,ASSPNAGEPAF
TRBJ2-3,TRBV28,-,ASSPRQGTADTQY
TRBJ1-2,TRBV28,-,ASSSRGDRGALYGYT
TRBJ2-5,TRBV6-5,-,ASSTGTGRQETQY
TRBJ1-2,TRBV6-5,once,ASRAGGAYGYT
TRBJ1-5,TRBV5-4,-,ASSPGGGTDCKCNQPQH
TRBJ2-1,TRBV15,-,ATSRGPSGRANEQF
TRBJ2-3,TRBV2,-,ASSDGRQGRSDTQY
TRBJ1-5,TRBV11-2,-,ASSLNSHQPQH
TRBJ2-5,TRBV3-1/TRBV3-2,-,ASSPGYQETQY
TRBJ1-2,TRBV29-1,few,SGGLANYGYT
TRBJ1-1,TRBV4-1,-,ASSQGDRVTEAF
TRBJ1-2,TRBV9,-,ASSVGRAYYGYT
TRBJ2-1,TRBV4-1,-,ASSQVYVSPGLAYNEQF
TRBJ1-5,TRBV4-3,-,ASSLGTGDQPQH
TRBJ2-5,TRBV7-2,-,ASSPRAQAQNKETQY
TRBJ1-2,TRBV10-1,-,ASRETENYGYT
TRBJ1-2,TRBV28,-,ASTQAYEKDGYT
TRBJ1-2,TRBV3-1/TRBV3-2,-,ASSQIPGTGGGYT